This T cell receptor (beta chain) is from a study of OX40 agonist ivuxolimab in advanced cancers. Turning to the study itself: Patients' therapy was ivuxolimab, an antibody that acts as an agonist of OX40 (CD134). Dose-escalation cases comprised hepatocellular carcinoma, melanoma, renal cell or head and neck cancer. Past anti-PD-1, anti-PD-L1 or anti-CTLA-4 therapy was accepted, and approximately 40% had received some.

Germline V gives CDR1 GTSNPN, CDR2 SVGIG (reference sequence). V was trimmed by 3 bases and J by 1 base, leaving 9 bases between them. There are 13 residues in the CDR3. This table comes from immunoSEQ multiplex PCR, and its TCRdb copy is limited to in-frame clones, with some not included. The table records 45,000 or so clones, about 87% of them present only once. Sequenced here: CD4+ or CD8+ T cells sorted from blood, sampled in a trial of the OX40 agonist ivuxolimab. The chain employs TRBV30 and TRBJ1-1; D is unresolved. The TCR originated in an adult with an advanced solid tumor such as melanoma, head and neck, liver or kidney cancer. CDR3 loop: CAWRVQRNTEAFF. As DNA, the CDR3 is TGTGCCTGGAGAGTCCAGCGGAACACTGAAGCTTTCTTT.